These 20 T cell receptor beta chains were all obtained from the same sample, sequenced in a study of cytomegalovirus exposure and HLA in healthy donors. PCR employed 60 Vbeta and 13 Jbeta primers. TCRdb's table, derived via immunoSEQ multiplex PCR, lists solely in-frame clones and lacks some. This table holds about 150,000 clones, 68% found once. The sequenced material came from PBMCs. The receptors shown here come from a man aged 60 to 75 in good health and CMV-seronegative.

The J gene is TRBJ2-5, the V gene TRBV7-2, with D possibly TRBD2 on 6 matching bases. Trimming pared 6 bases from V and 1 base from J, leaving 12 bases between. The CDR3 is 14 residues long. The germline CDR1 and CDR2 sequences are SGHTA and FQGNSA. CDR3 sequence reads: CASRSAGTQETQYF. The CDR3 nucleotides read TGTGCCAGCAGGTCTGCGGGGACCCAAGAGACCCAGTACTTC.

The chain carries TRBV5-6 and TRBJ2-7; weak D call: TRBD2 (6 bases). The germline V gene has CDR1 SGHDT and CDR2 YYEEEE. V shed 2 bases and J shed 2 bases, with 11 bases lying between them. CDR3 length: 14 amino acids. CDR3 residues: CASSFRDFTYEQYF. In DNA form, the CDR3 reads TGTGCCAGCAGCTTCCGGGACTTTACCTACGAGCAGTACTTC. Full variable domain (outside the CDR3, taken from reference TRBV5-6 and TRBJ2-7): DAGVTQSPTHLIKTRGQQVTLRCSPKSGHDTVSWYQQALGQGPQFIFQYYEEEERQRGNFPDRFSGHQFPNYSSELNVNALLLGDSALYLCASSFRDFTYEQYFGPGTRLTVT.

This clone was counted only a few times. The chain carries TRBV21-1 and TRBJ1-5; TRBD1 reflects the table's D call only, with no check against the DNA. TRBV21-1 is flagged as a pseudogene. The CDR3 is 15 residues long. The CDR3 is CASSKDRGPNQPQHF. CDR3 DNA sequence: TGTGCCAGCAGCAAGGACAGGGGACCAAATCAGCCCCAGCATTTT.

The CDR3 DNA follows: TGTGCCAGCAGGCGGACAGGCCTAAACTATGGCTACACCTTC. Translating gives CASRRTGLNYGYTF. This chain joins TRBV27 and TRBJ1-2; 7 bases map to TRBD1. This CDR3 is 14 amino acids long. Per germline, CDR1 MNHEY and CDR2 SMNVEV (reference sequence). Losses at the gene ends were 6 bases for V and 2 bases for J; bases not matched to a gene: 6.

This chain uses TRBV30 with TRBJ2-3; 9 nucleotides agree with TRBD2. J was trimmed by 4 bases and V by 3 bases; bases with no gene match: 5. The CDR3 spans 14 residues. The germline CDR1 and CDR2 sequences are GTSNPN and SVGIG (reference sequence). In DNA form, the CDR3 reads TGTGCCTGGAGCGAAGCGGGAGGACCAGATACGCAGTATTTT. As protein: CAWSEAGGPDTQYF.

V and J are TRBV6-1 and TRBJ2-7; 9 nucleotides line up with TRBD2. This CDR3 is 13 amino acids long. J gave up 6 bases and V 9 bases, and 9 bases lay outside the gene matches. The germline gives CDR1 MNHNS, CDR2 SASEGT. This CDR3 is CASVVVAGAEQYF. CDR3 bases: TGTGCCAGTGTAGTGGTAGCGGGAGCCGAGCAGTACTTC.

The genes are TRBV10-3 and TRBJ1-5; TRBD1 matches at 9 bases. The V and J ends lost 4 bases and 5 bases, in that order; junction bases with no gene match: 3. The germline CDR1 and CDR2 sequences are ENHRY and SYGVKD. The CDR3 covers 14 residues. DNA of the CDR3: TGTGCCATCAGTGCGGACAGGGGAGATCAGCCCCAGCATTTT. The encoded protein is CAISADRGDQPQHF.

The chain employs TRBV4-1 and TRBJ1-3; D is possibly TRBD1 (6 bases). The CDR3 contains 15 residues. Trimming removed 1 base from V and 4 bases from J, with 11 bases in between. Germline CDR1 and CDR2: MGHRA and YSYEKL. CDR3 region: CASSQVGGAGNTIYF. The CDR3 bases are TGCGCCAGCAGCCAAGTGGGGGGGGCAGGAAACACCATATATTTT.

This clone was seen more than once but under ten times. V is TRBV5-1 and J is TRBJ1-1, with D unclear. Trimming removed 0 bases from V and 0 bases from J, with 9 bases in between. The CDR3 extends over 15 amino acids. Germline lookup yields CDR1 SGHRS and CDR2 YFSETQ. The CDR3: CASSLELSMNTEAFF. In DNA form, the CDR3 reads TGCGCCAGCAGCTTGGAATTGTCCATGAACACTGAAGCTTTCTTT.

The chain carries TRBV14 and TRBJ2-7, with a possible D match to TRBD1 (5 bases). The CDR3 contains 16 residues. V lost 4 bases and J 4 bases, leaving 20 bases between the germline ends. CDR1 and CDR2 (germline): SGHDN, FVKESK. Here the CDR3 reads CASSPLGVGHTYEQYF. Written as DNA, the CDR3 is TGTGCCAGCAGCCCCCTAGGGGTGGGCCACACGTACGAGCAGTACTTC. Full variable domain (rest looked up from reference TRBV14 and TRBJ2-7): EAGVTQFPSHSVIEKGQTVTLRCDPISGHDNLYWYRRVMGKEIKFLLHFVKESKQDESGMPNNRFLAERTGGTYSTLKVQPAELEDSGVYFCASSPLGVGHTYEQYFGPGTRLTVT.

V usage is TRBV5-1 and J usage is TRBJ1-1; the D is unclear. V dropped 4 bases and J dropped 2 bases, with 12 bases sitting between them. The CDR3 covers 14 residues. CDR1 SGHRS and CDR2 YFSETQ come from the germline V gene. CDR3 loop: CASSPGGSNTEAFF. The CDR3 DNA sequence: TGCGCCAGCAGCCCCGGCGGAAGTAACACTGAAGCTTTCTTT.

The CDR3 DNA reads TGCAGCGTTGGTTCCCTTACGACTAGCGGGGGTGGTAACGAGCAGTACTTC. Translating gives CSVGSLTTSGGGNEQYF. This chain uses TRBV29-1 with TRBJ2-7; 12 bases line up with TRBD2. The CDR3 sequence is 17 residues long. CDR1 is SQVTM and CDR2 is ANQGSEA in the germline V gene. The J segment lost 5 bases and the V segment lost 4 bases, leaving 15 bases of the junction unmatched.

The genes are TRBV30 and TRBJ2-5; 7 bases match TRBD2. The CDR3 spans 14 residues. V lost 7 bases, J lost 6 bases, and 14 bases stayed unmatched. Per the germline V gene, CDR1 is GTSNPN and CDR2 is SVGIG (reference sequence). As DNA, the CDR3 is TGTGCCTATACCAGCGGGATAGGTGCAAAGACCCAGTACTTC. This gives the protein CAYTSGIGAKTQYF. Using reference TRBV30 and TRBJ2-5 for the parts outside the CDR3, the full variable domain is SQTIHQWPATLVQPVGSPLSLECTVEGTSNPNLYWYRQAAGRGLQLLFYSVGIGQISSEVPQNLSASRPQDRQFILSSKKLLLSDSGFYLCAYTSGIGAKTQYFGPGTRLLVL.

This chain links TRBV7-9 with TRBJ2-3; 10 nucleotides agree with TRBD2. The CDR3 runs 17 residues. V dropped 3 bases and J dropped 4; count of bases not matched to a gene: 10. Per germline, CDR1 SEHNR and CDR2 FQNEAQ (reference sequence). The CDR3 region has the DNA TGTGCCAGCAGCTTTCGGTCCCCGCTAGCGGGAGCAGATACGCAGTATTTT. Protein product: CASSFRSPLAGADTQYF.

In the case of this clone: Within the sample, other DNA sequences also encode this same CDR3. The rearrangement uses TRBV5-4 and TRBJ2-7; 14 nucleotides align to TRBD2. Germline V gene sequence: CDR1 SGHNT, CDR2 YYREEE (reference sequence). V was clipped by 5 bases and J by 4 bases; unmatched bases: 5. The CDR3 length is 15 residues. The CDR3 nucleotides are TGTGCCAGCAGTCCCGGACTAGCGGGAGGTTACGAGCAGTACTTC. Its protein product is CASSPGLAGGYEQYF.

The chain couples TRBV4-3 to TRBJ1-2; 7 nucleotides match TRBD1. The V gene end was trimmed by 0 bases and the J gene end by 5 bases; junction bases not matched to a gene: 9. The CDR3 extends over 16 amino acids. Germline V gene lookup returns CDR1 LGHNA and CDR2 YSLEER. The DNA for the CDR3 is TGCGCCAGCAGCCAAGATTTAGAAAGGGGGCGTTATGGCTACACCTTC. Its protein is CASSQDLERGRYGYTF.

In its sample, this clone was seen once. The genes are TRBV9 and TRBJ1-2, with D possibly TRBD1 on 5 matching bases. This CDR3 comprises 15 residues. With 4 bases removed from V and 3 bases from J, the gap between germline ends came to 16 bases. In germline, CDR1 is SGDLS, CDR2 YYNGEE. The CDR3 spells CASSPRPGKDYGYTF. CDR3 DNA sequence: TGTGCCAGCAGCCCGAGGCCAGGGAAGGACTATGGCTACACCTTC.

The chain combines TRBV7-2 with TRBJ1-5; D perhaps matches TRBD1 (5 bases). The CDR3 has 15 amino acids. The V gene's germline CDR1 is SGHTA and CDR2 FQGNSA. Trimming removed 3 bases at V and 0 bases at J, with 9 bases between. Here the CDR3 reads CASSFVQDSNQPQHF. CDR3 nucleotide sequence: TGTGCCAGCAGCTTCGTACAGGATAGCAATCAGCCCCAGCATTTT. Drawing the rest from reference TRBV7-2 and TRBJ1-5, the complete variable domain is GAGVSQSPSNKVTEKGKDVELRCDPISGHTALYWYRQSLGQGLEFLIYFQGNSAPDKSGLPSDRFSAERTGGSVSTLTIQRTQQEDSAVYLCASSFVQDSNQPQHFGDGTRLSIL.

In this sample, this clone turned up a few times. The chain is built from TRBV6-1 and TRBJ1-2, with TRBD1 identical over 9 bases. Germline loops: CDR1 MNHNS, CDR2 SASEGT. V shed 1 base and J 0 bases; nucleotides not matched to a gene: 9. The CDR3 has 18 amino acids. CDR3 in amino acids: CASSEGVPGTGTNYGYTF. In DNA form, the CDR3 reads TGTGCCAGCAGTGAAGGTGTCCCCGGGACAGGGACTAACTATGGCTACACCTTC.

The CDR3 is CASSGTGNRSPLHF. CDR3 bases: TGTGCCAGCAGTGGGACAGGCAACCGTTCACCCCTCCACTTT. This rearrangement joins TRBV2 to TRBJ1-6, with TRBD1 identical over 7 bases. CDR1 and CDR2 (germline): SNHLY, FYNNEI. This CDR3 has 14 residues. V shed 4 bases, J shed 9 bases, and the junction held 6 bases outside the gene matches.